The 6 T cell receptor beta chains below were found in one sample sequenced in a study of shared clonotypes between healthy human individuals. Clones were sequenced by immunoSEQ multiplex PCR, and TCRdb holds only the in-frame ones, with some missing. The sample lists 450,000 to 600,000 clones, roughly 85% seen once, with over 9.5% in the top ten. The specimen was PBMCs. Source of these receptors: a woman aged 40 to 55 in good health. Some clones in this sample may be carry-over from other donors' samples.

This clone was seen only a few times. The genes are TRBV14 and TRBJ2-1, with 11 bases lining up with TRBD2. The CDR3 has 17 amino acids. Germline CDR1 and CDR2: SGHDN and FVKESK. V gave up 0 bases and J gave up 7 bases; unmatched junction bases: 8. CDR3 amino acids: CASSQEFGGLAVNEQFF. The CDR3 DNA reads TGTGCCAGCAGCCAAGAGTTTGGGGGACTAGCGGTAAATGAGCAGTTCTTC.

The CDR3 region is CSSLINEQYF. In DNA, the CDR3 is TGCAGTTCTCTGATCAACGAGCAGTACTTC. V usage is TRBV20-1 and J usage is TRBJ2-7; D gene ambiguous. The CDR3 is 10 amino acids. Trimming shortened V by 8 bases and J by 5 bases, and 10 bases separated the two germline ends. CDR1 is DFQATT, CDR2 SNEGSKA, per germline (reference sequence).

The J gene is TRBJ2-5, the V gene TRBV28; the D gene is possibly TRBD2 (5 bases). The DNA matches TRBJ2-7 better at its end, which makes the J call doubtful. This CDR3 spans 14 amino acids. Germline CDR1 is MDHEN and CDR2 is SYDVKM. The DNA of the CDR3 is TGTGCCAGCAGTTCGGGAACACTAATCTACGAGCAGTACTTC. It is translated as CASSSGTLIYEQYF.

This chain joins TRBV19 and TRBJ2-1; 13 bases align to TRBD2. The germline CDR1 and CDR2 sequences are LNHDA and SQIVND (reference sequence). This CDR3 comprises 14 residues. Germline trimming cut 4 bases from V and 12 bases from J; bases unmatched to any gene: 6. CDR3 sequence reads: CASSTLAGGGRQFF. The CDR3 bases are TGTGCCAGTAGTACACTAGCGGGAGGGGGCAGGCAGTTCTTC.

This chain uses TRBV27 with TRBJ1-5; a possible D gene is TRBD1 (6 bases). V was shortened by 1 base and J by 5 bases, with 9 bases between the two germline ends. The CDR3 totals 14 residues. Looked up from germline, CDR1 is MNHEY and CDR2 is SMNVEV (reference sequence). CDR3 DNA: TGTGCCAGCAGTTTATGGGCAGGGGATCAGCCCCAGCATTTT. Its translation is CASSLWAGDQPQHF.

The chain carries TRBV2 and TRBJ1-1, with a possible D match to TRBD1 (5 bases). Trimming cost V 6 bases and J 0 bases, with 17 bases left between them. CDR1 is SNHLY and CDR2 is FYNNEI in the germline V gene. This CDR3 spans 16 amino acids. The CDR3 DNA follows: TGTGCCAGCAGATCTTTCAGGGACGGCCTGAACACTGAAGCTTTCTTT. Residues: CASRSFRDGLNTEAFF. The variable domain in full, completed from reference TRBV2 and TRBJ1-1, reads EPEVTQTPSHQVTQMGQEVILRCVPISNHLYFYWYRQILGQKVEFLVSFYNNEISEKSEIFDDQFSVERPDGSNFTLKIRSTKLEDSAMYFCASRSFRDGLNTEAFFGQGTRLTVV.